Following are 17 T cell receptor beta chains from one sample sequenced in a study of blood T cell repertoires in COVID-19. Using immunoSEQ multiplex PCR, the repertoire was profiled, and TCRdb retains in-frame clones only, with some absent. This table holds just over 150,000 clones, around nine tenths found once. The specimen was peripheral blood. The receptors come from a woman in her 70s with acute or convalescent COVID-19.

This chain uses TRBV6-2 or TRBV6-3 with TRBJ1-5; D gene ambiguous. Trimming shortened V by 5 bases and J by 0 bases, and 11 bases separated the two germline ends. In germline, CDR1 is MNHEY, CDR2 SVGEGT. The CDR3 runs 15 residues. As DNA, the CDR3 is TGTGCCAGCAGTGAGAGACTCAATAGCAATCAGCCCCAGCATTTT. This gives the protein CASSERLNSNQPQHF.

The J gene is TRBJ1-3, the V gene TRBV2; D is possibly TRBD1 (6 bases). This CDR3 spans 15 amino acids. The V end was cut by 4 bases, the J end by 2 bases, with 12 bases between. Looked up from germline, CDR1 is SNHLY and CDR2 is FYNNEI. CDR3 region: CASSVVEGAGNTIYF. DNA of the CDR3: TGTGCCAGCAGTGTGGTAGAGGGGGCTGGAAACACCATATATTTT.

The chain links TRBV4-1 to TRBJ1-1; 7 bases are shared with TRBD1. V gave up 1 base and J gave up 7 bases; unmatched junction bases: 9. This CDR3 has 15 residues. Germline V gene sequence: CDR1 MGHRA, CDR2 YSYEKL. The chain's CDR3 is CASSQVGTASFEAFF. The CDR3 DNA reads TGCGCCAGCAGCCAAGTCGGGACAGCTTCCTTTGAAGCTTTCTTT.

The rearrangement uses TRBV2 and TRBJ1-4; D ambiguous. V lost 6 bases to trimming and J lost 6 bases, with 11 bases between them. CDR1 and CDR2 (germline): SNHLY, FYNNEI. The CDR3 covers 13 residues. CDR3 nucleotide sequence: TGTGCCAGCAGATCGGGTCGAGATGAAAAACTGTTTTTT. Its protein product is CASRSGRDEKLFF.

This clone was seen only once. The V and J genes are TRBV11-2 and TRBJ1-5, with D possibly TRBD1 on 6 matching bases. Germline CDR1 reads SGHAT; CDR2 reads FQNNGV. Trimming shortened V by 3 bases and J by 2 bases, and 8 bases separated the two germline ends. The CDR3 sequence is 14 residues long. The CDR3 DNA is TGTGCCAGCAGCTTCCGACAGGGCAATCAGCCCCAGCATTTT. Translating gives CASSFRQGNQPQHF.

The table lists this clone with a few counts. V is TRBV19 and J is TRBJ2-6, with TRBD1 as a possible D gene (5 bases). V lost 3 bases, J lost 1 base, and 10 bases lay in between. This CDR3 has 16 amino acids. The germline CDR1 and CDR2 sequences are LNHDA and SQIVND (reference sequence). The DNA of the CDR3 is TGTGCCAGTAGTATGTTAGCAGGGTCTGGGGCCAACGTCCTGACTTTC. It yields the protein CASSMLAGSGANVLTF.

The V and J genes are TRBV15 and TRBJ2-5; weak D call: TRBD1 (6 bases). The CDR3 has 14 residues. Trimming left V 1 base short and J 5 bases short, with 11 bases between. Germline CDR1 LNHNV, CDR2 YYDKDF (reference sequence). The DNA of the CDR3 is TGTGCCACCAGCAGAGCAGGGGATTTGGAGACCCAGTACTTC. Protein: CATSRAGDLETQYF.

The table lists this clone with a few counts. The chain combines TRBV7-9 with TRBJ2-5; D gene uncertain. This CDR3 comprises 14 residues. The V gene's germline CDR1 is SEHNR and CDR2 FQNEAQ (reference sequence). V lost 3 bases, J lost 5 bases, and 13 bases lay in between. CDR3 DNA: TGTGCCAGCAGCTTCTCCGTCGGTCTCGAGACCCAGTACTTC. Its protein product is CASSFSVGLETQYF. The whole variable domain, remainder taken from reference TRBV7-9 and TRBJ2-5, is DTGVSQNPRHKITKRGQNVTFRCDPISEHNRLYWYRQTLGQGPEFLTYFQNEAQLEKSRLLSDRFSAERPKGSFSTLEIQRTEQGDSAMYLCASSFSVGLETQYFGPGTRLLVL.

The chain employs TRBV28 and TRBJ1-5; the D is unclear. This CDR3 is 13 amino acids long. With 7 bases removed from V and 4 bases from J, the gap between germline ends came to 11 bases. CDR1 is MDHEN, CDR2 SYDVKM, per germline. CDR3 amino acids: CASTPTSNQPQHF. In nucleotides, the CDR3 is TGTGCCAGCACCCCGACAAGTAATCAGCCCCAGCATTTT.

V and J are TRBV25-1 and TRBJ1-4, with 7 bases identical to TRBD1. The germline gives CDR1 MGHDK, CDR2 SYGVNS. The CDR3 covers 15 residues. V lost 3 bases to trimming and J lost 4 bases; unmatched junction nucleotides: 5. Written as DNA, the CDR3 is TGTGCCAGCAGTGATCCGGGACAGCTTAATGAAAAACTGTTTTTT. It yields the protein CASSDPGQLNEKLFF.

V usage is TRBV6-6 and J usage is TRBJ2-3; TRBD1 might be the D (6 bases). The V gene's germline CDR1 is MNHNY and CDR2 SVGAGI (reference sequence). The ends were cut back, 9 bases at V and 9 bases at J, with 19 bases in the middle. The CDR3 is 13 amino acids. CDR3: CASINRVEETQYF. CDR3 sequence (DNA): TGTGCCAGTATAAACAGGGTAGAGGAGACGCAGTATTTT.

The chain carries TRBV14 and TRBJ1-4, with 10 bases identical to TRBD1. Germline values: CDR1 SGHDN, CDR2 FVKESK. The CDR3 runs to 16 residues. V lost 0 bases to trimming and J lost 7 bases; unmatched junction nucleotides: 5. CDR3 residues: CASSQDWTGGREKLFF. CDR3 DNA: TGTGCCAGCAGCCAAGACTGGACAGGGGGACGTGAAAAACTGTTTTTT.

The rearrangement joins TRBV28 to TRBJ2-1; 7 positions agree with TRBD1. The CDR3 is made up of 14 amino acids. Losses at the gene ends were 5 bases for V and 13 bases for J; bases not matched to a gene: 14. Germline lookup yields CDR1 MDHEN and CDR2 SYDVKM. The chain's CDR3 is CASSARQGIRFQFF. CDR3 bases: TGTGCCAGCAGTGCCCGACAGGGAATAAGATTTCAGTTCTTC.

This chain connects TRBV19 to TRBJ1-2; possible D gene TRBD1, 6 bases. CDR1 and CDR2 (germline): LNHDA, SQIVND (reference sequence). V lost 3 bases and J lost 4, with 9 bases in between. This CDR3 is built from 13 residues. The CDR3, as DNA: TGTGCCAGTAGTATGGGGGCAAGCTATGGCTACACCTTC. It yields the protein CASSMGASYGYTF.

This clone occurred a few times. For the CDR3, the DNA is TGTGCCAGCAGCTTAGGACTAGCGGGGGTATCAACAGATACGCAGTATTTT. It encodes CASSLGLAGVSTDTQYF. The V call is TRBV7-3, the J call TRBJ2-3, with 13 bases identical to TRBD2. After removal of 2 bases from V and 3 bases from J, the junction contained 5 bases not matched to a gene. Germline-derived CDR1 and CDR2 are SGHTA and FQGTGA. The CDR3 is 17 residues long.

The genes are TRBV28 and TRBJ2-7, with TRBD1 as a possible D gene (5 bases). Trimming shortened V by 4 bases and J by 2 bases, and 15 bases separated the two germline ends. Per the germline V gene, CDR1 is MDHEN and CDR2 is SYDVKM. This CDR3 is 15 amino acids long. The CDR3 is CASSSPGYAAYEQYV. The CDR3 DNA sequence: TGTGCCAGCAGTTCCCCAGGGTACGCCGCCTACGAGCAGTACGTC.

The CDR3 sequence is CASSDGGAPTYEQYF. CDR3 DNA sequence: TGTGCCAGCAGTGATGGAGGGGCCCCCACCTACGAGCAGTACTTC. The V and J genes are TRBV25-1 and TRBJ2-7; a weak D match, TRBD2 (6 bases). Germline CDR1 MGHDK, CDR2 SYGVNS. V was pared by 3 bases and J by 2 bases, with 14 bases between. This CDR3 comprises 15 residues.